The 30 T cell receptor beta chains reported below all come from one sample, sequenced in a study of metastatic and nonmetastatic thyroid tumors. None of the patients had undergone any treatment ahead of thyroid surgery. TCRdb re-called clones via MiXCR from the PCR reads. The sample consists of more than 70,000 clones, less than 10% of them appearing once. The sequenced material came from blood. These receptors were obtained from a female donor with papillary thyroid cancer or a benign thyroid nodule (not recorded which). Some clones in this sample may be carry-over from other donors' samples.

V and J are TRBV20-1 and TRBJ2-3, with a weak D call TRBD2 (5 bases). The CDR3 spans 14 residues. Germline CDR1 reads DFQATT; CDR2 reads SNEGSKA (reference sequence). V was shortened by 0 bases and J by 1 base, with 8 bases between the two germline ends. CDR3 DNA: TGCAGTGCTAGAGATGTCGGGGGCACAGATACGCAGTATTTT. Amino acid sequence: CSARDVGGTDTQYF.

This chain links TRBV20-1 with TRBJ2-7, with 9 nucleotides matching TRBD2. The CDR3 consists of 15 residues. Germline loops: CDR1 DFQATT, CDR2 SNEGSKA (reference sequence). Trimming took 0 bases from V and 3 from J; bases not matched to a gene: 6. The DNA for the CDR3 is TGCAGTGCTAGAGATGAAGCGGGGGGACTCTACGAGCAGTACTTC. Residues: CSARDEAGGLYEQYF.

Turning to this clone: This may be a read error, as it is one base from a much larger clone. Other nucleotide sequences from this sample produce the same CDR3. This chain uses TRBV9 with TRBJ2-3; possibly TRBD1 or TRBD2 for D (6 bases each). Looked up from germline, CDR1 is SGDLS and CDR2 is YYNGEE. This CDR3 is 15 amino acids long. V was cut by 1 base and J by 0 bases, with 9 bases left in between. CDR3 DNA: TGTGCCAGCAGCGTATGGGGGGCTAGCACAGATACGCAGTATTTT. Its protein product is CASSVWGASTDTQYF.

This clone is judged medium-sized (0.01 to 0.1%). V and J are TRBV6-1 and TRBJ1-2; 8 nucleotides line up with TRBD1. Germline V gene lookup returns CDR1 MNHNS and CDR2 SASEGT. This CDR3 comprises 16 residues. V gave up 1 base and J gave up 3 bases; unmatched junction bases: 7. For the CDR3, the DNA is TGTGCCAGCAGTGAAGACCGGGACAGGCGACACTATGGCTACACCTTC. This translates into CASSEDRDRRHYGYTF.

The rearrangement links TRBV18 to TRBJ1-5; D remains ambiguous. CDR1 and CDR2 from the germline V gene are KGHSH and LQKENI. This CDR3 comprises 15 residues. The V end was cut by 3 bases, the J end by 3 bases, with 12 bases between. DNA of the CDR3: TGTGCCAGCTCACCCCGTACAGTGGTCAATCAGCCCCAGCATTTT. Translated: CASSPRTVVNQPQHF.

The chain links TRBV10-3 to TRBJ1-1; D is uncertain. The germline V and J ends were trimmed by 11 bases and 3 bases, with 19 bases remaining between them. CDR1 is ENHRY and CDR2 is SYGVKD in the germline V gene. The CDR3 consists of 14 residues. In DNA form, the CDR3 reads TGTGCCGCCTGTTCGGGTGGAGGGTACACTGAAGCTTTCTTT. Encoded protein: CAACSGGGYTEAFF.

This clone was seen repeatedly, ten times or more. This chain links TRBV2 with TRBJ2-1; D remains unclear. Trimming shortened V by 8 bases and J by 6 bases, and 11 bases separated the two germline ends. Germline V gives CDR1 SNHLY, CDR2 FYNNEI. This CDR3 is built from 12 residues. The CDR3 DNA sequence: TGTGCCAGCGCGGACGATGGCAATGAGCAGTTCTTC. Translation: CASADDGNEQFF.

This clone was seen only a few times. This sequence joins TRBV6-1 and TRBJ2-7; 9 bases fit TRBD1. With 5 bases clipped from V and 1 base from J, the junction kept 3 bases outside the gene matches. The CDR3 has 14 residues. Per the germline V gene, CDR1 is MNHNS and CDR2 is SASEGT. CDR3 nucleotide sequence: TGTGCCAGCAGTCCGGGACAGGGTTCCTACGAGCAGTACTTC. Translated: CASSPGQGSYEQYF.

This clone was seen repeatedly, ten times or more. V usage is TRBV9 and J usage is TRBJ1-2; 12 bases line up with TRBD1. The V gene end was trimmed by 2 bases and the J gene end by 8 bases; junction bases not matched to a gene: 7. Germline CDR1 and CDR2: SGDLS and YYNGEE. This CDR3 is 15 amino acids long. The chain's CDR3 is CASSVLGQGALGYTF. The CDR3 DNA is TGTGCCAGCAGCGTCCTGGGACAGGGGGCGCTAGGCTACACCTTC.

This clone was picked up many times. The J gene is TRBJ1-1, the V gene TRBV12-3 or TRBV12-4; D might be TRBD1 (6 bases). V was shortened by 10 bases and J by 0 bases, with 18 bases between the two germline ends. The CDR3 has 15 amino acids. Here the CDR3 DNA reads TGTGCCACCCGGGACACCCCCACAATGAACACTGAAGCTTTCTTT. Encoded protein: CATRDTPTMNTEAFF.

This clone was observed at least ten times. The chain has TRBV20-1 and TRBJ2-2; TRBD2 agrees at 8 bases. There are 15 residues in the CDR3. V lost 6 bases, J lost 7 bases, and 13 bases stayed unmatched. CDR1 is DFQATT, CDR2 SNEGSKA, per germline (reference sequence). The CDR3 nucleotides are TGCAGTGCCCCTAGTAGTAGCGGGGATAACGGGGAGCTGTTTTTT. Protein product: CSAPSSSGDNGELFF.

This clone was counted many times. This rearrangement joins TRBV11-3 to TRBJ2-7; 8 bases agree with TRBD1. The V gene's germline CDR1 is SGHNT and CDR2 YENEEA. The ends lost 5 bases at V and 6 bases at J; junction bases unmatched: 6. The CDR3 length is 13 residues. CDR3 bases: TGTGCCAGCAGCACGGGACAGGCCGCCGAGCAGTACTTC. Translating it yields CASSTGQAAEQYF.

This clone has a count of ten or more. The chain uses TRBV6-1 and TRBJ1-2; D is undetermined. The germline V gene encodes CDR1 MNHNS and CDR2 SASEGT. With 10 bases removed from V and 4 bases from J, the gap between germline ends came to 13 bases. The CDR3 totals 12 residues. The CDR3 here is CATNTARYGYTF. As DNA, the CDR3 is TGTGCCACCAACACCGCGCGCTATGGCTACACCTTC.

This clone was counted ten times or more. V is TRBV27 and J is TRBJ1-2; D perhaps matches TRBD1 (5 bases). The CDR3 contains 16 residues. V was cut by 6 bases and J by 2 bases, with 19 bases left in between. CDR1 and CDR2 (germline): MNHEY, SMNVEV (reference sequence). As DNA, the CDR3 is TGTGCCAGCAGCCAGCTTGAGACAGCAGGCAACTATGGCTACACCTTC. Protein sequence: CASSQLETAGNYGYTF.

The chain carries TRBV29-1 and TRBJ1-1; D gene ambiguous. The CDR3 length is 13 residues. V lost 5 bases and J 1 base, leaving 11 bases between the germline ends. Germline CDR1 and CDR2: SQVTM and ANQGSEA. CDR3 in amino acids: CSVSEGTNTEAFF. The CDR3 DNA reads as TGCAGCGTTAGCGAGGGCACGAACACTGAAGCTTTCTTT.

A word on this clone: Just one base apart from a much larger clone, this may be a read error. This CDR3 is CASQEGKKLFF. The CDR3 DNA follows: TGTGCCAGCCAGGAAGGTAAAAAACTGTTTTTT. The chain recombines TRBV2 with TRBJ1-4; the D is unclear. The germline CDR1 and CDR2 sequences are SNHLY and FYNNEI. This CDR3 comprises 11 residues. V was trimmed by 8 bases and J by 9 bases, leaving 10 bases between them.

This clone appeared many times. The chain joins TRBV13 to TRBJ2-7, with TRBD2 matching 8 bases. This CDR3 region has 15 residues. In germline, CDR1 is PRHDT, CDR2 FYEKMQ (reference sequence). The V segment lost 1 base and the J segment 4 bases; nucleotides outside the gene matches: 6. CDR3: CASSLEERGRYEQYF. CDR3 DNA: TGTGCCAGCAGCTTAGAGGAGCGGGGGCGGTACGAGCAGTACTTC.

This clone was detected ten times or more. This chain joins TRBV11-2 and TRBJ1-4; the D is unclear. This CDR3 is 13 amino acids long. Trimming removed 5 bases from V and 6 bases from J, with 10 bases in between. Germline CDR1 SGHAT, CDR2 FQNNGV. CDR3 residues: CASSNRVDEKLFF. In DNA, the CDR3 is TGTGCCAGCAGCAACCGGGTGGATGAAAAACTGTTTTTT.

This clone was seen more than once but under ten times. It may be a read error: a sequence one base away is much more abundant. Since the CDR3 does not end with the conserved phenylalanine or tryptophan, this likely comes from a read error. The genes are TRBV6-5 and TRBJ1-5, with 7 nucleotides matching TRBD1. V lost 6 bases and J lost 0; bases outside the gene matches: 14. Germline CDR1 is MNHEY and CDR2 is SVGAGI. This CDR3 is 18 amino acids long. CDR3 residues: CASRGHRGPSSSNQPQHC. CDR3 DNA: TGTGCCAGCAGAGGGCACAGGGGCCCTTCATCTAGCAATCAGCCCCAGCATTGT.

This clone was counted many times. V and J are TRBV20-1 and TRBJ2-5; a possible D gene is TRBD2 (7 bases). Trimming took 6 bases from V and 5 from J, leaving 16 bases between them. In germline, CDR1 is DFQATT, CDR2 SNEGSKA (reference sequence). The CDR3 extends over 13 amino acids. This chain's CDR3 is CSASEGGEETQYF. DNA of the CDR3: TGCAGTGCATCAGAGGGGGGGGAGGAGACCCAGTACTTC.

At least ten counts were recorded for this clone. V gene TRBV20-1 combines with J gene TRBJ1-1; TRBD1 matches at 8 bases. Trimming took 0 bases from V and 4 from J; bases not matched to a gene: 4. Germline V gives CDR1 DFQATT, CDR2 SNEGSKA (reference sequence). The CDR3 is 14 residues long. The CDR3 nucleotides are TGCAGTGCTAGAGAGATACAGGGGGTCACTGAAGCTTTCTTT. Its translation is CSAREIQGVTEAFF.

This clone was recorded at least ten times. This chain links TRBV12-3 or TRBV12-4 with TRBJ2-1; D unclear. Between the trimmed V and J ends, which lost 1 base and 7 bases, there was a span of 5 bases. CDR3 size: 12 residues. The CDR3 here is CASSLGKNEQFF. The CDR3 nucleotides are TGTGCCAGCAGTTTAGGGAAGAATGAGCAGTTCTTC.

For the CDR3, the DNA is TGTGCCAGCAGTGTCGGGGGCCGGAGGGGCTACACCTTC. It yields the protein CASSVGGRRGYTF. The chain links TRBV2 to TRBJ1-2, with D maybe TRBD1 (6 bases). CDR3 length equals 13 residues. V was pared by 4 bases and J by 8 bases, with 14 bases between. Germline V gene sequence: CDR1 SNHLY, CDR2 FYNNEI. Full variable domain (remainder filled in from reference TRBV2 and TRBJ1-2): EPEVTQTPSHQVTQMGQEVILRCVPISNHLYFYWYRQILGQKVEFLVSFYNNEISEKSEIFDDQFSVERPDGSNFTLKIRSTKLEDSAMYFCASSVGGRRGYTFGSGTRLTVV.

This clone was counted at least ten times. The J gene is TRBJ2-5, the V gene TRBV5-1; D possibly matches TRBD1 or TRBD2 (6 bases each). There are 14 residues in the CDR3. Trimming took off 5 bases at V and 4 bases at J, with 15 bases between the two ends. Germline CDR1 is SGHRS and CDR2 is YFSETQ. DNA of the CDR3: TGCGCCAGCAGTCCCACAGGGAGGAGAGAGACCCAGTACTTC. Its protein is CASSPTGRRETQYF.

This clone was recorded many times. The gene calls are TRBV28 and TRBJ1-3; 8 nucleotides align to TRBD1. V gave up 5 bases and J gave up 4 bases; unmatched junction bases: 7. The germline V gene encodes CDR1 MDHEN and CDR2 SYDVKM. The CDR3 consists of 15 residues. The CDR3, as DNA: TGTGCCAGCAGTACAACCGGGACAGGAGGAAACACCATATATTTT. Protein sequence: CASSTTGTGGNTIYF.

This clone occurred many times. CDR3 loop: CASSIDWESTDTQYF. The CDR3 DNA sequence: TGTGCCAGTAGTATAGATTGGGAGAGCACAGATACGCAGTATTTT. The chain carries TRBV19 and TRBJ2-3; a possible D gene is TRBD2 (5 bases). Trimming took off 0 bases at V and 0 bases at J, with 7 bases between the two ends. Germline V gene lookup returns CDR1 LNHDA and CDR2 SQIVND (reference sequence). The length of the CDR3 is 15 residues.

This clone has at least ten counts. The rearrangement joins TRBV6-2 or TRBV6-3 to TRBJ2-1, with TRBD2 matching over 7 bases. Per the germline V gene, CDR1 is MNHEY and CDR2 is SVGEGT. With V trimmed by 7 bases and J by 0 bases, 12 bases remained unmatched. The CDR3 extends over 17 amino acids. The CDR3 DNA is TGTGCCAGCACTCCTCCTAGCGGCAGCCTCTCCTACAATGAGCAGTTCTTC. This translates into CASTPPSGSLSYNEQFF.

This clone has at least ten counts. V and J are TRBV20-1 and TRBJ1-2; D remains ambiguous. The V and J ends lost 3 bases and 2 bases respectively, with 7 bases between them. The CDR3 is made up of 12 amino acids. Germline values: CDR1 DFQATT, CDR2 SNEGSKA (reference sequence). In DNA form, the CDR3 reads TGCAGTGCTAGTTCCGGGAACTATGGCTACACCTTC. Translating gives CSASSGNYGYTF.

This clone has ten or more counts. The chain carries TRBV9 and TRBJ2-7; 11 positions match TRBD2. Germline lookup yields CDR1 SGDLS and CDR2 YYNGEE. The CDR3 is made up of 16 amino acids. With 2 bases clipped from V and 3 bases from J, the junction kept 7 bases outside the gene matches. CDR3 amino acids: CASSVDGTSGYYEQYF. The CDR3 DNA is TGTGCCAGCAGCGTCGACGGGACTAGCGGCTACTACGAGCAGTACTTC.

Concerning this clone itself: It may be a read error: a sequence one base away is much more abundant. The same CDR3 can be traced to other DNA sequences in this sample. The chain is built from TRBV6-4 and TRBJ2-1, with D maybe TRBD2 (6 bases). The CDR3 loop spans 13 amino acids. CDR1 is MRHNA and CDR2 is SNTAGT in the germline V gene. CDR3 DNA: TGCGCCAGCAGTAGCGGCTCCTACAATGAGCAGTTCTTC. Amino acids: CASSSGSYNEQFF.